This T cell receptor (beta chain) emerged from a study of cytomegalovirus exposure and HLA in healthy donors. PCR was performed using 60 Vbeta and 13 Jbeta primers. The assay was immunoSEQ multiplex PCR, and TCRdb's table has in-frame clones only and misses some. Among 70,000 to 90,000 clones listed, around 76% were seen once. All the people who gave samples were healthy bone marrow donors. With 6 bases removed from V and 2 bases from J, the gap between germline ends came to 17 bases. This CDR3 is 16 amino acids long. In germline, CDR1 is KGHSH, CDR2 LQKENI. Whole-study results and caveats: Researchers reported in a later analysis that a missense DCLRE1C variant was tied to TCR beta V- and J-gene trimming. Highly shared sequence variants in one cluster were likely a sequencing artifact. In a later analysis, most CMV-associated TCR beta chains appeared HLA-restricted.

As to this clone: Its antigen is as yet unknown.

The sequencing sample was made of PBMCs. The chain couples TRBV18 to TRBJ2-4, with D maybe TRBD1 (7 bases). The receptor was derived from a male donor in good health and CMV-seropositive. In DNA form, the CDR3 reads TGTGCCAGCTCGCAATTACCAGGGGGGACCAAAAACATTCAGTACTTC. It is translated as CASSQLPGGTKNIQYF.